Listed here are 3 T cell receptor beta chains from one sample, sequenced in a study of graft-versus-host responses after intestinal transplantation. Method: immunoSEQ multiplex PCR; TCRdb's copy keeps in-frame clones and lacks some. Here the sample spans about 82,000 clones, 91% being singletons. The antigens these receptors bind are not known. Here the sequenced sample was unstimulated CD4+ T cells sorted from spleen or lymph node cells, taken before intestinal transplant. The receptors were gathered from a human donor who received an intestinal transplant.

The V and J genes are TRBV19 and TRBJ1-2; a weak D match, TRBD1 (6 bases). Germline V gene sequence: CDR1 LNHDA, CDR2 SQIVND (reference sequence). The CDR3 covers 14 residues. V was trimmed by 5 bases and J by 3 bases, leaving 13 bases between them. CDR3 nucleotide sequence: TGTGCCAGTAGTGGGGGGGGGCGGTACTATGGCTACACCTTC. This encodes CASSGGGRYYGYTF.

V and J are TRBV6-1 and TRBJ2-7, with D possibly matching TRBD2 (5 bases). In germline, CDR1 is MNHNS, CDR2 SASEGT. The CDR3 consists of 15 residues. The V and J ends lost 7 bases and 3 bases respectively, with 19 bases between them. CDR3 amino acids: CASTLRTPRFYEQYF. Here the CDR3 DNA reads TGTGCCAGCACCCTACGGACTCCGAGGTTCTACGAGCAGTACTTC.

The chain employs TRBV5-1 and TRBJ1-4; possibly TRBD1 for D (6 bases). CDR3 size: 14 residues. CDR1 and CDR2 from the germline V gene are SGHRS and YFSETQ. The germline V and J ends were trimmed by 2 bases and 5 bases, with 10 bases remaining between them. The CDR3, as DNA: TGCGCCAGCAGCTTAAGTACAGGGAATGAAAAACTGTTTTTT. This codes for CASSLSTGNEKLFF. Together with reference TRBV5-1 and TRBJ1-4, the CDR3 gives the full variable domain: KAGVTQTPRYLIKTRGQQVTLSCSPISGHRSVSWYQQTPGQGLQFLFEYFSETQRNKGNFPGRFSGRQFSNSRSEMNVSTLELGDSALYLCASSLSTGNEKLFFGSGTQLSVL.